These 2 T cell receptor beta chains came from one sample sequenced in a study of cytomegalovirus exposure and HLA in healthy donors. The PCR had 60 Vbeta and 13 Jbeta primers. Clones were sequenced by immunoSEQ multiplex PCR, and TCRdb holds only the in-frame ones, with some missing. The sample lists under 200,000 clones, approximately 67% occurring once. Sequencing used PBMCs. The receptors were sampled from a woman under 30 in good health and CMV-seropositive.

V and J are TRBV2 and TRBJ2-3, with TRBD1 identical over 7 bases. V dropped 7 bases and J dropped 2; count of bases not matched to a gene: 3. From germline, CDR1 is SNHLY and CDR2 FYNNEI. The CDR3 covers 13 residues. The CDR3 sequence: CASNGQVTDTQYF. In DNA form, the CDR3 reads TGTGCCAGCAATGGACAGGTCACAGATACGCAGTATTTT.

This clone was counted between two and nine times. The gene calls are TRBV4-2 and TRBJ2-5, with 8 bases identical to TRBD1. V trimming: 0 bases; J trimming: 5 bases; junction bases outside the gene matches: 14. The CDR3 length is 18 residues. Germline V gene sequence: CDR1 LGHNA, CDR2 YNFKEQ. CDR3 sequence reads: CASSQDYVKPGGVETQYF. In DNA form, the CDR3 reads TGTGCCAGCAGCCAAGATTATGTTAAGCCAGGGGGCGTTGAGACCCAGTACTTC.